The clone carrying this T cell receptor beta chain was seen only a few times. The record originates from a study of blood T cell repertoires in COVID-19. Study background: COVID-19 samples from acute and convalescent phases originated in the United States, Italy and Spain. From T cells, B-cell-depleted T cells, or PBMCs came the material, which was cDNA or gDNA.

V was pared by 2 bases and J by 2 bases, with 3 bases of the junction left unmatched. Germline CDR1 and CDR2: MNHEY and SVGEGT. This CDR3 has 14 residues. Authors' analysis steps: It was from reference gene primer amplification that nucleated cell counts were estimated. Only in-frame clones appear in the TCRdb table, and some are missing; sequencing was by immunoSEQ multiplex PCR. That table is the source of V, J and clone size, and D and trimming were worked out from the DNA. The table records about 160,000 clones, 80% to 90% of them present only once. Sequencing used peripheral blood. The sequence came from a man in his 70s with acute or convalescent COVID-19. The genes are TRBV6-2 or TRBV6-3 and TRBJ2-7; 7 positions agree with TRBD2. The CDR3 coding sequence is TGTGCCAGCAGTTACCCAGCGGGACCCTACGAGCAGTACTTC. Translating it yields CASSYPAGPYEQYF.